The clone carrying this T cell receptor (beta chain) has only a few counts. Its antigen is not known. MiXCR, applied by TCRdb to the reads, yields one record per CDR3 protein. This sample has under 500,000 distinct CDR3 sequences, with 40% to 50% found just once. These data originate in a study of T cell repertoires in cytomegalovirus infection. General observations from the study: Cumulative public TCR beta family frequency identified CMV carriers with the relevant HLA. The ex vivo response was dominated by HLA-C-restricted CMV-specific TCR beta clonotypes.

The sequence was obtained from a human donor in good health (CMV status not recorded). Some clones in this sample may be carry-over from other donors' samples. This material consisted of cultured PBMCs, taken from culture after CMV antigen stimulation.

The CDR3 nucleotides are TGTGCCACCAGCCGGGGCGCCTACGAGCAGTACTTC. This sequence encodes CATSRGAYEQYF. The chain recombines TRBV15 with TRBJ2-7; D possibly uses TRBD1 or TRBD2 (5 bases each). Germline V gene sequence: CDR1 LNHNV, CDR2 YYDKDF (reference sequence). Trimming cost V 5 bases and J 2 bases, with 7 bases left between them. There are 12 residues in the CDR3.